This T cell receptor beta chain was recovered during a study of T-cell memory formation after mild COVID-19. Study-wide context: Largely, the TCR clusters proved donor specific.

This clonotype was seen a few times. Its antigen is unidentified. The J segment lost 4 bases and the V segment lost 2 bases, leaving 8 bases of the junction unmatched. Germline V gene lookup returns CDR1 SGHKS and CDR2 YYEKEE (reference sequence). The CDR3 sequence is 15 residues long. Study-level results: Some responding clones appeared in pre-infection memory, suggesting cross-reactive memory joined. Clones contracting day 15 to 85 were balanced CD4/CD8; later expanders leaned CD4+.

With constant-segment primers, 5'RACE yielded cDNA libraries of TCR alpha and TCR beta that carried sample barcodes and UMIs. TCRdb passed the 5' RACE reads through MiXCR, listing each CDR3 protein once. The sample records about 400,000 distinct CDR3 sequences, approximately 19% being singletons. Sequencing input: PBMCs or a T cell subset sorted from them (not recorded which). The V gene is TRBV5-5, the J gene TRBJ2-5; 7 nucleotides align to TRBD2. This receptor was obtained from a man between 18 and 35 years old who had mild COVID-19 (a few samples of this study predate the infection). Cell type and time point are not known. The CDR3 reads CASSFWKRGAETQYF. The CDR3 region has the DNA TGTGCCAGCAGCTTTTGGAAGCGGGGAGCAGAGACCCAGTACTTC.